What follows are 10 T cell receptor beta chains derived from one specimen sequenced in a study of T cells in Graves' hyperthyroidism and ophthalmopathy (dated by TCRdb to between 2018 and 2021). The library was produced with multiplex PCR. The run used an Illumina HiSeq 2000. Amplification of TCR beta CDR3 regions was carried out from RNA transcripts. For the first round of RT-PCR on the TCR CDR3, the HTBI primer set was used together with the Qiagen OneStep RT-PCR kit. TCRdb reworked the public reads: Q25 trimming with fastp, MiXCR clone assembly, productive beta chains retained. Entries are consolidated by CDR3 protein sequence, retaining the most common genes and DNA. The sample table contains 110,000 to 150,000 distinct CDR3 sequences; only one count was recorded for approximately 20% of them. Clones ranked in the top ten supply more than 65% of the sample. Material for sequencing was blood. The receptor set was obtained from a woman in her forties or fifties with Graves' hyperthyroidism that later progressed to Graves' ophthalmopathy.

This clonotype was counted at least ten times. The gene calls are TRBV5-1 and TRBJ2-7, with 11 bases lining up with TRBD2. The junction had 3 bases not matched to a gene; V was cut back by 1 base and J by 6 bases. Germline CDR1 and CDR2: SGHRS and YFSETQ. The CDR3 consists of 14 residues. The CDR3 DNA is TGCGCCAGCAGCTTGACTAGCGGGAGCGCCGAGCAGTACTTC. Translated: CASSLTSGSAEQYF. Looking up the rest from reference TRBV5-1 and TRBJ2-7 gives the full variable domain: KAGVTQTPRYLIKTRGQQVTLSCSPISGHRSVSWYQQTPGQGLQFLFEYFSETQRNKGNFPGRFSGRQFSNSRSEMNVSTLELGDSALYLCASSLTSGSAEQYFGPGTRLTVT.

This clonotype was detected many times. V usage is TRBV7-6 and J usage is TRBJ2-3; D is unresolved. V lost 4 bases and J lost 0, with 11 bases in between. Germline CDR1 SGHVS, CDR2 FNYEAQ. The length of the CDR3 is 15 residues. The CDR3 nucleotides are TGTGCCAGCAGCTCCCGGGTGGGGAGCACAGATACGCAGTATTTT. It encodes CASSSRVGSTDTQYF.

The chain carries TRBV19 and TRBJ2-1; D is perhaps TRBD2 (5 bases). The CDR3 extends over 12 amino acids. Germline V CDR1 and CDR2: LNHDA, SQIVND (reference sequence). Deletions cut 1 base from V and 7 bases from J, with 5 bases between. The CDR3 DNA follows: TGTGCCAGTAGTATAGCGGGGAATGAGCAGTTCTTC. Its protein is CASSIAGNEQFF.

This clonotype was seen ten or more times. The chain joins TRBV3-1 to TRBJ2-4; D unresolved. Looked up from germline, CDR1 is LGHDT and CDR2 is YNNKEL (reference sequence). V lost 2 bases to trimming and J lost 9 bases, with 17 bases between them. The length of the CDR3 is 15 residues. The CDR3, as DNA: TGTGCCAGCAGCCAACCCGGTCGAGAGGCAAGCATTCAGTACTTC. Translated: CASSQPGREASIQYF. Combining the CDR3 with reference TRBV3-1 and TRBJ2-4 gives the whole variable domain DTAVSQTPKYLVTQMGNDKSIKCEQNLGHDTMYWYKQDSKKFLKIMFSYNNKELIINETVPNRFSPKSPDKAHLNLHINSLELGDSAVYFCASSQPGREASIQYFGAGTRLSVL.

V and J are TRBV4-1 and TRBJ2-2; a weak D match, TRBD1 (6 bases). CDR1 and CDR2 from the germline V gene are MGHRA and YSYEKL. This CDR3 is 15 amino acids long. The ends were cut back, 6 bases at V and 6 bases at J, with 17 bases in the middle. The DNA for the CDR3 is TGCGCCAGCAGGTGGAACAGGGATAGCGCCGGGGAGCTGTTTTTT. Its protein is CASRWNRDSAGELFF.

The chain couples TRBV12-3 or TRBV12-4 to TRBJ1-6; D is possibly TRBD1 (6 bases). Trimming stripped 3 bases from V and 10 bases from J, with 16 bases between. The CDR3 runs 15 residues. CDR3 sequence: CASSFRGQSGSPLHF. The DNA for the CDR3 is TGTGCCAGCAGTTTCCGGGGGCAAAGCGGATCACCCCTCCACTTT.

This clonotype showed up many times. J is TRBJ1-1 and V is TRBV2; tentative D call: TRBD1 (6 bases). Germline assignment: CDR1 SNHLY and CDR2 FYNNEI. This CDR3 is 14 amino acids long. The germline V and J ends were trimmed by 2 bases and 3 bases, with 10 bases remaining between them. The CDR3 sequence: CASSEKGGDTEAFF. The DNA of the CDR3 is TGTGCCAGCAGTGAAAAGGGGGGGGACACTGAAGCTTTCTTT.

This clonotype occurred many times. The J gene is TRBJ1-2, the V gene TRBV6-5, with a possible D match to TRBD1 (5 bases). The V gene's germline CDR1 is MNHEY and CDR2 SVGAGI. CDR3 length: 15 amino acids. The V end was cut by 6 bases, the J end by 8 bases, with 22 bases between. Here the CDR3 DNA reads TGTGCCAGCAGGCCCGACACCAGGGCGGGATCCGGCTACACCTTC. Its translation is CASRPDTRAGSGYTF.

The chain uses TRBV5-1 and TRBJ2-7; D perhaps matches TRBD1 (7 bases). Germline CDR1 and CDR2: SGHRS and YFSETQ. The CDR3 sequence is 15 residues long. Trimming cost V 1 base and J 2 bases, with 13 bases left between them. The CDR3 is CASSLKSGGPYEQYF. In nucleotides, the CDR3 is TGCGCCAGCAGCTTGAAATCAGGGGGGCCCTACGAGCAGTACTTC.

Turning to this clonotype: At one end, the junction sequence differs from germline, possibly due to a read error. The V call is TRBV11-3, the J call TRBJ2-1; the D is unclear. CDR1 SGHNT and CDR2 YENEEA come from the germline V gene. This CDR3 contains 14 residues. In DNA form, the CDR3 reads TGTGCCAGCAGCTTAGGGAGATCCTCCAATGAGCAGTTCTTC. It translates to CASSLGRSSNEQFF.